Following are 20 T cell receptor beta chains from one sample sequenced in a study of radiotherapy plus CTLA-4 blockade in lung cancer. This table comes from immunoSEQ multiplex PCR, and its TCRdb copy is limited to in-frame clones, with some not included. This sample yields more than 90,000 clones, of which roughly 80% are seen a single time; about 5% belongs to the top ten. The starting material was peripheral blood, obtained from a patient treated with radiotherapy plus ipilimumab. The receptors shown here come from a human donor with non-small cell lung cancer who had a partial response to radiotherapy plus ipilimumab.

The rearrangement uses TRBV2 and TRBJ2-7, with 11 bases matching TRBD2. This CDR3 comprises 15 residues. J gave up 3 bases and V 6 bases, and 7 bases lay outside the gene matches. Germline V gene lookup returns CDR1 SNHLY and CDR2 FYNNEI. In nucleotides, the CDR3 is TGTGCCAGCAGCATAGCGGGAGGGTCCCACTACGAGCAGTACGTC. Protein sequence: CASSIAGGSHYEQYV.

V is TRBV6-5 and J is TRBJ2-7, with 11 bases that match TRBD2. The CDR3 covers 15 residues. Germline V gene lookup returns CDR1 MNHEY and CDR2 SVGAGI. J was trimmed by 6 bases and V by 6 bases; bases with no gene match: 10. CDR3 sequence reads: CASRALAGAGGEQYV. In DNA form, the CDR3 reads TGTGCCAGCAGGGCACTAGCGGGAGCCGGGGGCGAGCAGTACGTC.

This clone appeared a single time. The V and J genes are TRBV30 and TRBJ1-4, with 9 bases aligning to TRBD1. Germline V gene lookup returns CDR1 GTSNPN and CDR2 SVGIG (reference sequence). CDR3 length equals 15 residues. J was trimmed by 4 bases and V by 0 bases; bases with no gene match: 3. In DNA, the CDR3 is TGTGCCTGGAGTGTAAGGACAGGGGTTAATGAAAAACTGTTTTTT. Its protein is CAWSVRTGVNEKLFF. Full variable domain (rest looked up from reference TRBV30 and TRBJ1-4): SQTIHQWPATLVQPVGSPLSLECTVEGTSNPNLYWYRQAAGRGLQLLFYSVGIGQISSEVPQNLSASRPQDRQFILSSKKLLLSDSGFYLCAWSVRTGVNEKLFFGSGTQLSVL.

The gene calls are TRBV28 and TRBJ2-7; 11 bases align to TRBD2. The V and J ends lost 10 bases and 3 bases, in that order; junction bases with no gene match: 5. The V gene's germline CDR1 is MDHEN and CDR2 SYDVKM. CDR3 size: 13 residues. The chain's CDR3 is CAIGTSGNYEQYV. The CDR3 DNA reads TGTGCCATCGGGACTAGCGGAAACTACGAGCAGTACGTC.

The table lists this clone with a count of one. The chain uses TRBV2 and TRBJ1-3, with D maybe TRBD1 (5 bases). CDR1 and CDR2 from the germline V gene are SNHLY and FYNNEI. The CDR3 covers 15 residues. V lost 7 bases, J lost 0 bases, and 13 bases lay in between. CDR3 sequence: CASTTHRISGNTIYF. DNA for the CDR3: TGTGCCAGCACCACTCACAGGATCTCTGGAAACACCATATATTTT.

The CDR3 region is CASRGLAVETQYF. DNA of the CDR3: TGTGCCAGCAGGGGACTAGCGGTAGAGACCCAGTACTTC. The gene calls are TRBV28 and TRBJ2-5, with 11 positions matching TRBD2. The CDR3 is 13 residues long. Unmatched junction bases numbered 1, after V lost 6 bases and J lost 4 bases. Germline CDR1 and CDR2: MDHEN and SYDVKM. The full variable domain, in which reference TRBV28 and TRBJ2-5 provide the parts outside the CDR3, is DVKVTQSSRYLVKRTGEKVFLECVQDMDHENMFWYRQDPGLGLRLIYFSYDVKMKEKGDIPEGYSVSREKKERFSLILESASTNQTSMYLCASRGLAVETQYFGPGTRLLVL.

The rearrangement links TRBV14 to TRBJ2-4, with 7 bases matching TRBD1. The CDR3 runs to 17 residues. Germline loops: CDR1 SGHDN, CDR2 FVKESK. Germline trimming cut 6 bases from V and 1 base from J; bases unmatched to any gene: 12. CDR3 in DNA: TGTGCCAGCAGTCAAACATTGACAGGGTTTGCCAAAAACATTCAGTACTTC. Translated, it gives CASSQTLTGFAKNIQYF.

The chain employs TRBV7-3 and TRBJ2-1; a possible D gene is TRBD1 (5 bases). Germline-derived CDR1 and CDR2 are SGHTA and FQGTGA. There are 15 residues in the CDR3. Trimming removed 2 bases at V and 0 bases at J, with 8 bases between. CDR3 in DNA: TGTGCCAGCAGCTTAGACAGTTACTCCTACAATGAGCAGTTCTTC. Translation gives CASSLDSYSYNEQFF.

V is TRBV6-1 and J is TRBJ2-5; possible D gene TRBD1, 5 bases. Germline V lookup: CDR1 MNHNS, CDR2 SASEGT. This CDR3 spans 13 amino acids. Trimming took off 3 bases at V and 3 bases at J, with 8 bases between the two ends. The CDR3 loop reads CASSDQGEETQYF. Written as DNA, the CDR3 is TGTGCCAGCAGTGATCAGGGCGAAGAGACCCAGTACTTC.

The chain couples TRBV7-9 to TRBJ2-2; D gene uncertain. Deletions cut 9 bases from V and 0 bases from J, with 8 bases between. There are 13 residues in the CDR3. In germline, CDR1 is SEHNR, CDR2 FQNEAQ (reference sequence). In nucleotides, the CDR3 is TGTGCCAGTATTCGGGCGAACACCGGGGAGCTGTTTTTT. Residues: CASIRANTGELFF.

The chain recombines TRBV19 with TRBJ2-5; 11 bases fit TRBD2. There are 14 residues in the CDR3. The germline V gene has CDR1 LNHDA and CDR2 SQIVND (reference sequence). Unmatched junction bases numbered 9, after V lost 6 bases and J lost 9 bases. The CDR3 sequence is CASSPGLAARAQYF. The CDR3 bases are TGTGCCAGTAGCCCGGGACTAGCGGCGCGGGCCCAGTACTTC. Looking up the rest from reference TRBV19 and TRBJ2-5 gives the full variable domain: DGGITQSPKYLFRKEGQNVTLSCEQNLNHDAMYWYRQDPGQGLRLIYYSQIVNDFQKGDIAEGYSVSREKKESFPLTVTSAQKNPTAFYLCASSPGLAARAQYFGPGTRLLVL.

The chain uses TRBV18 and TRBJ2-2; 7 positions agree with TRBD1. After removal of 4 bases from V and 8 bases from J, the junction contained 7 bases not matched to a gene. Germline CDR1 and CDR2: KGHSH and LQKENI. The CDR3 spans 14 residues. The CDR3 region is CASSRGQYAGELFF. The CDR3, as DNA: TGTGCCAGCTCACGGGGACAGTATGCAGGGGAGCTGTTTTTT.

The chain recombines TRBV4-1 with TRBJ1-6, with 11 bases matching TRBD1. The CDR3 is 16 residues long. Trimming removed 0 bases from V and 11 bases from J; junction bases left unmatched: 6. CDR1 MGHRA and CDR2 YSYEKL come from the germline V gene. This CDR3 reads CASSQDLGTGGPPLHF. CDR3 nucleotides: TGCGCCAGCAGCCAAGATCTCGGGACAGGGGGGCCACCCCTCCACTTT.

Turning to this clone: Other DNA sequences in this specimen translate into the identical CDR3. The gene calls are TRBV19 and TRBJ2-7; possible D gene TRBD1, 6 bases. This CDR3 comprises 13 residues. Deletions cut 6 bases from V and 0 bases from J, with 9 bases between. Germline V gene data show CDR1 as LNHDA and CDR2 as SQIVND (reference sequence). This CDR3 is CASSLDSSYEQYF. The CDR3 DNA reads TGTGCCAGTAGCCTGGACAGCTCCTACGAGCAGTACTTC. Using reference TRBV19 and TRBJ2-7 for the parts outside the CDR3, the full variable domain is DGGITQSPKYLFRKEGQNVTLSCEQNLNHDAMYWYRQDPGQGLRLIYYSQIVNDFQKGDIAEGYSVSREKKESFPLTVTSAQKNPTAFYLCASSLDSSYEQYFGPGTRLTVT.

The chain recombines TRBV5-6 with TRBJ2-7, with TRBD2 matching over 7 bases. This CDR3 contains 13 residues. With 2 bases clipped from V and 7 bases from J, the junction kept 6 bases outside the gene matches. Germline-derived CDR1 and CDR2 are SGHDT and YYEEEE. CDR3 region: CASSFSPGGEQYV. Written as DNA, the CDR3 is TGTGCCAGCAGCTTCAGCCCCGGGGGGGAGCAGTACGTC.

The V call is TRBV25-1, the J call TRBJ2-3; 8 bases map to TRBD1. J lost 14 bases, V lost 5 bases, and 12 bases had no gene match. Germline CDR1 MGHDK, CDR2 SYGVNS. The CDR3 has 13 residues. CDR3 DNA sequence: TGTGCCAGCAGTAATCTCGGGACAGGCGTGGGGTATTTT. Translated, it gives CASSNLGTGVGYF. The whole variable domain, filled in from reference TRBV25-1 and TRBJ2-3, reads EADIYQTPRYLVIGTGKKITLECSQTMGHDKMYWYQQDPGMELHLIHYSYGVNSTEKGDLSSESTVSRIRTEHFPLTLESARPSHTSQYLCASSNLGTGVGYFGPGTRLTVL.

The chain carries TRBV4-3 and TRBJ2-4, with a possible D match to TRBD1 (5 bases). The V and J ends lost 2 bases and 0 bases respectively, with 11 bases between them. Germline V CDR1 and CDR2: LGHNA, YSLEER. CDR3 length: 16 residues. The CDR3 nucleotides read TGCGCCAGCAGCCAATCCAGGGATCTAGCCAAAAACATTCAGTACTTC. Translated, it gives CASSQSRDLAKNIQYF.

The chain is built from TRBV11-2 and TRBJ2-2, with 7 nucleotides matching TRBD1. V was pared by 5 bases and J by 0 bases, with 12 bases of the junction left unmatched. The CDR3 runs to 18 residues. Per germline, CDR1 SGHAT and CDR2 FQNNGV. CDR3: CASSQAPGQRTNTGELFF. The CDR3 DNA sequence: TGTGCCAGCAGCCAAGCACCGGGACAGCGAACGAACACCGGGGAGCTGTTTTTT. The whole variable domain, remainder taken from reference TRBV11-2 and TRBJ2-2, is EAGVAQSPRYKIIEKRQSVAFWCNPISGHATLYWYQQILGQGPKLLIQFQNNGVVDDSQLPKDRFSAERLKGVDSTLKIQPAKLEDSAVYLCASSQAPGQRTNTGELFFGEGSRLTVL.

The chain has TRBV19 and TRBJ1-5, with 7 nucleotides matching TRBD1. Germline lookup yields CDR1 LNHDA and CDR2 SQIVND (reference sequence). The CDR3 is 15 amino acids. V lost 0 bases and J lost 6; bases outside the gene matches: 5. For the CDR3, the DNA is TGTGCCAGTAGTATAGACGAGGGGGCTAGTCAGCCCCAGCATTTT. This translates into CASSIDEGASQPQHF.

The chain recombines TRBV6-4 with TRBJ1-1; D is ambiguous. Trimming left V 5 bases short and J 5 bases short, with 12 bases between. There are 13 residues in the CDR3. CDR1 is MRHNA, CDR2 SNTAGT, per germline. CDR3 nucleotides: TGTGCCAGCAGTACCGATTTCGGGACTGAAGCTTTCTTT. This gives the protein CASSTDFGTEAFF.